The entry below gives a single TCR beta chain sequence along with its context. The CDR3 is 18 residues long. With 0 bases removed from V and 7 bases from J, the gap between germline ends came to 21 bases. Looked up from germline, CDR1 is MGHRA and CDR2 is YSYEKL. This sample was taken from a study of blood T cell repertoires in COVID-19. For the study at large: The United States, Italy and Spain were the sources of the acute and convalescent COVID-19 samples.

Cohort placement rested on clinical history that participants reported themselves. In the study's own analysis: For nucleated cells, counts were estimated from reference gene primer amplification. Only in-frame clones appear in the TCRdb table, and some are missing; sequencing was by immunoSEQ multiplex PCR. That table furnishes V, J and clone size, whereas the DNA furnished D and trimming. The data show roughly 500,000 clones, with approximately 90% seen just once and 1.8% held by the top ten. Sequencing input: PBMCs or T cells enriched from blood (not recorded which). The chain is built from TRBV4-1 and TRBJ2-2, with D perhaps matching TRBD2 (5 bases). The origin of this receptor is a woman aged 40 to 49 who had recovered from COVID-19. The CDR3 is CASSQDVSMGPAGGELFF. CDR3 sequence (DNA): TGCGCCAGCAGCCAAGATGTCTCGATGGGTCCTGCGGGCGGGGAGCTGTTTTTT.